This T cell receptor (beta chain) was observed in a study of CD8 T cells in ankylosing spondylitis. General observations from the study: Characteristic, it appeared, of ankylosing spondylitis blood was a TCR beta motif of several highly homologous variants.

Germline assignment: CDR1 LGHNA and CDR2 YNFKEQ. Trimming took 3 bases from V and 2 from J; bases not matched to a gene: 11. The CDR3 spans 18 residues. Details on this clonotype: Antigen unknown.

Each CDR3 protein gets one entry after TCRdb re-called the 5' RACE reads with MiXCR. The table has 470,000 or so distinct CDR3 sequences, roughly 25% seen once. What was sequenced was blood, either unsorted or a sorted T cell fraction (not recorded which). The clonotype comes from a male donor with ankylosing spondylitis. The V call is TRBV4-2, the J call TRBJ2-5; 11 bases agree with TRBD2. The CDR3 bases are TGTGCCAGCAGCCAGCTTAAGACTAGCGGGGAAATACAAGAGACCCAGTACTTC. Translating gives CASSQLKTSGEIQETQYF.